The sequence of this TCR beta chain was determined in a study of blood T cell repertoires in COVID-19. Study processing details: Nucleated cell number was recorded as an estimate derived from reference gene primer amplification. Produced via immunoSEQ multiplex PCR; TCRdb's table is partial and in-frame only. V and J calls plus clone size are reproduced from that table; the DNA served to infer D and trimming. The sample gives 130,000 to 150,000 clones, roughly 90% of which show up once; 0.95% to 1.5% is in the top ten. Participants' own reports of clinical history determined their cohort assignment. Sequencing was carried out using PBMCs or T cells enriched from blood (not recorded which). This TCR was recovered from a woman aged 25 to 45 with acute COVID-19.

CDR3: CASSLDQRTEYF. The DNA for the CDR3 is TGTGCCAGCAGCTTAGATCAAAGGACAGAGTACTTC. The J gene is TRBJ2-7, the V gene TRBV11-2; possible D gene TRBD1, 6 bases. The CDR3 spans 12 residues. CDR1 SGHAT and CDR2 FQNNGV come from the germline V gene. Trimming took 0 bases from V and 11 from J, leaving 11 bases between them.